This T cell receptor beta chain comes out of a study of T cell responses to AZD1222 COVID-19 vaccine. Assay used: immunoSEQ multiplex PCR; TCRdb lists only in-frame clones, some missing. The sample has roughly 100,000 clones, around 91% seen once. V was shortened by 0 bases and J by 7 bases, with 10 bases between the two germline ends. The CDR3 covers 13 residues. Germline CDR1 reads SGHRS; CDR2 reads YFSETQ. V is TRBV5-1 and J is TRBJ1-2; the D gene is possibly TRBD1 (6 bases). Material: peripheral blood, obtained on day 0 of AZD1222 vaccination. This TCR derives from an adult in good health. CDR3 region: CASSLAQGGGYTF. The CDR3 nucleotides read TGCGCCAGCAGCTTGGCACAGGGAGGTGGCTACACCTTC.